This T cell receptor (beta chain) was identified during a study of vaccination and CD4 T cells after COVID-19. Looking at the study overall: Convalescent persons amounted to six males plus four females, two of whom were Hispanic.

The CDR3 length is 15 residues. CDR1 and CDR2 (germline): ENHRY, SYGVKD. V dropped 2 bases and J dropped 0; count of bases not matched to a gene: 1. Points on this clonotype: Its antigen is not identified.

An Oncomine TCR Beta short-read assay was used to sequence the DNA from cultured CD4+ T cells. A single record per CDR3 protein comes from TCRdb applying MiXCR to the PCR reads. The sample contains about 15,000 distinct CDR3 sequences, about four fifths of which appear only once. Regarding treatment: approximately nine-day PBMC culture with coronavirus spike peptide pools or control peptides (ViraFEST assay). The sequencing used CD4+ T cells from blood, cultured in vitro, collected after SARS-CoV-2 vaccination. This receptor was identified in a human donor who received a COVID-19 vaccine. The chain links TRBV10-3 to TRBJ2-3; TRBD2 agrees at 8 bases. The DNA for the CDR3 is TGTGCCATCAGTGAGGGACTAGCCAGCACAGATACGCAGTATTTT. Its translation: CAISEGLASTDTQYF.